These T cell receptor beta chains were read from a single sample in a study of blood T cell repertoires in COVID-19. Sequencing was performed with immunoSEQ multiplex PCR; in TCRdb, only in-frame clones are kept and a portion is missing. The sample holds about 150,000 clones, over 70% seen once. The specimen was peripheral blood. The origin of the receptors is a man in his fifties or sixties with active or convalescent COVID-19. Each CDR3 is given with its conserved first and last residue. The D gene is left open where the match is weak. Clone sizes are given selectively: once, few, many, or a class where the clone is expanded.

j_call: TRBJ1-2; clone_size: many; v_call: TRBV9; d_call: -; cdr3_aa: CASSVGATGYGYTF; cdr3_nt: TGTGCCAGCAGCGTAGGGGCAACTGGCTATGGCTACACCTTC
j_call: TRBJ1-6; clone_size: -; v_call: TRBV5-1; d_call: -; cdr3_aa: CASSLEQGRSPLHF; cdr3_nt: TGCGCCAGCAGCTTGGAACAGGGCCGTTCACCCCTCCACTTT
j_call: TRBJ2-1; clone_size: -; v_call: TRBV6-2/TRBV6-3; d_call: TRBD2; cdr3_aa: CASSYILAGYNEQFF; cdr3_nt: TGTGCCAGCAGTTACATCCTAGCGGGCTACAATGAGCAGTTCTTC
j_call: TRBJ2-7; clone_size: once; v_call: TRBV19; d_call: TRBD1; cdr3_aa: CASSIPGTGGDEQYF; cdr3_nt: TGTGCCAGTAGTATTCCCGGGACAGGGGGCGACGAGCAGTACTTC
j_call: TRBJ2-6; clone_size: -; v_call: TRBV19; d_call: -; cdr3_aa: CASSSGTGANVLTF; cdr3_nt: TGTGCCAGTAGTAGCGGCACTGGGGCCAACGTCCTGACTTTC
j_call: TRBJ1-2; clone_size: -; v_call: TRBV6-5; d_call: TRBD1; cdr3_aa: CASIPTGGAYGYTF; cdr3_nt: TGTGCCAGCATTCCGACAGGGGGAGCCTATGGCTACACCTTC
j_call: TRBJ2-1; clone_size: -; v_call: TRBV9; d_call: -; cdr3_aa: CASSVSDNEQFF; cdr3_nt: TGTGCCAGCAGCGTATCCGACAATGAGCAGTTCTTC
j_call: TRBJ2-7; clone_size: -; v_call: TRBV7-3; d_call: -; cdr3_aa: CASSLMRAHEQYF; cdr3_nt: TGTGCCAGCAGCTTAATGAGGGCCCACGAGCAGTACTTC
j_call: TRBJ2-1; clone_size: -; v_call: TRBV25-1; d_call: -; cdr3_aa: CASTGTRVRYNEQFF; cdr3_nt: TGTGCCAGCACCGGAACGCGGGTTAGGTACAATGAGCAGTTCTTC
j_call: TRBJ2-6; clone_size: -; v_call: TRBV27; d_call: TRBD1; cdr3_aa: CASSLQTGGAYSGANVLTF; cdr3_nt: TGTGCCAGCAGTTTACAGACAGGGGGCGCCTACTCTGGGGCCAACGTCCTGACTTTC
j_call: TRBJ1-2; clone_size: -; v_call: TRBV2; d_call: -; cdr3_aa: CASSMGLDYGYTF; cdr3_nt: TGTGCCAGCAGTATGGGACTCGACTATGGCTACACCTTC
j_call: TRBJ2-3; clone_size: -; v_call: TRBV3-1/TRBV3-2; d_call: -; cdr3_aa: CASSQGPGDTQYF; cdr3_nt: TGTGCCAGCAGCCAGGGGCCTGGCGATACGCAGTATTTT
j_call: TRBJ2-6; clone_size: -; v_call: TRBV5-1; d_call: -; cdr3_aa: CASSLDGGPGANVLTF; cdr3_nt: TGCGCCAGCAGCTTGGACGGGGGGCCCGGGGCCAACGTCCTGACTTTC
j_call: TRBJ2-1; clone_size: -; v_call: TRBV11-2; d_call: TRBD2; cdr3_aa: CASSQRLAGIVEQFF; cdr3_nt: TGTGCCAGCAGCCAACGACTAGCGGGAATCGTGGAGCAGTTCTTC
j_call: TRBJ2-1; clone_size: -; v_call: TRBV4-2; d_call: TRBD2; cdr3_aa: CASSHETSGKADEQFF; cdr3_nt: TGTGCCAGCAGCCACGAGACTAGCGGGAAGGCGGATGAGCAGTTCTTC
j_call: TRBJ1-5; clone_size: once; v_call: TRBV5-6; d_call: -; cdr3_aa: CASSLGGAGGNQPQHF; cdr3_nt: TGTGCCAGCAGCTTGGGAGGTGCCGGAGGCAATCAGCCCCAGCATTTT
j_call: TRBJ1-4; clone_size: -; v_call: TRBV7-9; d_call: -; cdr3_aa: CASSLPLDGTTNEKLFF; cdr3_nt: TGTGCCAGCAGCTTACCGCTCGACGGGACAACTAATGAAAAACTGTTTTTT
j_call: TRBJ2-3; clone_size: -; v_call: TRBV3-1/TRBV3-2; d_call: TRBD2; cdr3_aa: CASSQGGLAGGIDTQYF; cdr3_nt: TGTGCCAGCAGCCAAGGGGGACTAGCGGGAGGGATAGATACGCAGTATTTT
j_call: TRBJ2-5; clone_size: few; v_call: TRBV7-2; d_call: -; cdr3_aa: CASSLASGGQETQYF; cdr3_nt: TGTGCCAGCAGCTTAGCGTCCGGGGGACAAGAGACCCAGTACTTC
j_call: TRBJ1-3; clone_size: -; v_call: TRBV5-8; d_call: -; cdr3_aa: CASSRGALGNTIYF; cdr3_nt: TGTGCCAGCAGCCGCGGGGCCCTCGGAAACACCATATATTTT
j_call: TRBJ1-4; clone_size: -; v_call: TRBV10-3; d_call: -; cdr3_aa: CAISQGRNEKLFF; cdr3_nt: TGTGCCATCAGTCAGGGGCGGAATGAAAAACTGTTTTTT
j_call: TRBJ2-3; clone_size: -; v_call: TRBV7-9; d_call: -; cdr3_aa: CASTLPSRTELTDTQYF; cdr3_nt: TGTGCCAGCACCCTACCATCGAGGACAGAACTCACAGATACGCAGTATTTT
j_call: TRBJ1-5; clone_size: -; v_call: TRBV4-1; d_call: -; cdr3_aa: CASSQYDEEQPQHF; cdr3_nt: TGCGCCAGCAGCCAATACGACGAGGAGCAGCCCCAGCATTTT
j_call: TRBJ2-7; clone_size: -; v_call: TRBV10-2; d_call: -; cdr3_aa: CASRGSSDSYEQYF; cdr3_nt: TGCGCCAGCAGAGGTTCTAGCGACTCCTACGAGCAGTACTTC
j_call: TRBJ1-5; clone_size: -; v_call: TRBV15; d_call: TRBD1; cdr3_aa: CATSRGQGNQPQHF; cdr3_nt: TGTGCCACCAGCCGGGGACAGGGGAACCAGCCCCAGCATTTT
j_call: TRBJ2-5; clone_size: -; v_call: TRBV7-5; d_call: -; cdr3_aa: CVRSLVSKTQYF; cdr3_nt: TGTGTCAGAAGCTTAGTGAGTAAGACCCAGTACTTC
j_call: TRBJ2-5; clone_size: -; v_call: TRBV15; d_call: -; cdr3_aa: CATTEQETQYF; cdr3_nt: TGTGCCACCACGGAGCAAGAGACCCAGTACTTC
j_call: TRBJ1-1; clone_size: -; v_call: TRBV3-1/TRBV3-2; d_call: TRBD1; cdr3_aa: CASSQGQGAGAFF; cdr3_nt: TGTGCCAGCAGCCAAGGACAGGGCGCCGGGGCTTTCTTT
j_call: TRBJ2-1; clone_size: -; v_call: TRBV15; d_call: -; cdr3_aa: CATSTGSPIYNEQFF; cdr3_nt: TGTGCCACCAGCACCGGGAGTCCTATTTACAATGAGCAGTTCTTC
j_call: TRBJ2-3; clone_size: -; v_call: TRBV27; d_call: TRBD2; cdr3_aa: CASSSATSGRADTQYF; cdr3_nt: TGTGCCAGCAGTTCGGCGACTAGCGGGAGAGCAGATACGCAGTATTTT
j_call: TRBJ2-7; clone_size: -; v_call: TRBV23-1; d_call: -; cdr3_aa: CARADSQRDEQYF; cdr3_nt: TGCGCCAGGGCCGACAGCCAACGCGACGAGCAGTACTTC
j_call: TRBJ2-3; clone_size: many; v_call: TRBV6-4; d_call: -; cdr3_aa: CASSDGGNTDTQYF; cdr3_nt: TGTGCCAGCAGTGATGGGGGCAACACAGATACGCAGTATTTT
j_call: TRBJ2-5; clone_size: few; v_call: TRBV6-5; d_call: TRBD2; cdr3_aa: CASRGREGRETQYF; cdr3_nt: TGTGCCAGCAGAGGGCGGGAGGGCCGGGAGACCCAGTACTTC
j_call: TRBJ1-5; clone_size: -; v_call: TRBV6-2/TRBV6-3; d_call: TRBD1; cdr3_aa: CASRPQGVGNQPQHF; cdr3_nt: TGTGCCAGCAGGCCTCAGGGGGTAGGCAATCAGCCCCAGCATTTT
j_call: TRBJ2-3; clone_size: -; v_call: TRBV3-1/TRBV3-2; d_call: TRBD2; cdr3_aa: CASSLQGSGAGPDTQYF; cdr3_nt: TGTGCCAGCAGCCTACAAGGAAGCGGGGCGGGGCCAGATACGCAGTATTTT
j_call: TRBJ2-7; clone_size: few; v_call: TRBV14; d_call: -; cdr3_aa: CASSLSRYEQYF; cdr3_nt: TGTGCCAGCAGCCTCTCCCGCTACGAGCAGTACTTC
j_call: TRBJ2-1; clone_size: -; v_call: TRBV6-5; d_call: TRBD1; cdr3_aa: CASSPGTADNEQFF; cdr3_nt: TGTGCCAGCAGTCCCGGGACAGCAGACAATGAGCAGTTCTTC
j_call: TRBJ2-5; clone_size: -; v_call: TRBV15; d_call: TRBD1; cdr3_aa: CATTRGDRQETQYF; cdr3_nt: TGTGCCACCACCCGAGGGGACAGACAAGAGACCCAGTACTTC
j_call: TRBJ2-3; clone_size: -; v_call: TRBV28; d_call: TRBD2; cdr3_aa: CASSILTSGSTDTQYF; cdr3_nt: TGTGCCAGCAGTATATTGACTAGCGGGAGCACAGATACGCAGTATTTT
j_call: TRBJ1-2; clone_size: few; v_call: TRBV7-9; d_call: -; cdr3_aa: CASSSVLNGYTF; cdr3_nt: TGTGCCAGCAGCTCAGTCCTGAATGGCTACACCTTC
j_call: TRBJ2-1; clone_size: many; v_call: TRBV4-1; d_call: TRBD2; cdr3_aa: CASSQGLAYNEQFF; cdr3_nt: TGCGCCAGCAGCCAAGGACTAGCTTACAATGAGCAGTTCTTC
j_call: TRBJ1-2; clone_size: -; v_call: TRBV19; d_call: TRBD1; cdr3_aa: CASSQGGAGNYGYTF; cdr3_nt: TGTGCCAGTAGTCAAGGGGGCGCTGGTAACTATGGCTACACCTTC
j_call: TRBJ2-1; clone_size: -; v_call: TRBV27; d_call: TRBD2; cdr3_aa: CASSLSSSGRYTRSYNEQFF; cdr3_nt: TGTGCCAGCAGTTTATCGTCTAGCGGCAGATATACGCGCTCCTACAATGAGCAGTTCTTC
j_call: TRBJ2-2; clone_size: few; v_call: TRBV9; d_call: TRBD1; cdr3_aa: CASSARQGGATGELFF; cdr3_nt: TGTGCCAGCAGCGCTCGACAGGGCGGCGCCACCGGGGAGCTGTTTTTT
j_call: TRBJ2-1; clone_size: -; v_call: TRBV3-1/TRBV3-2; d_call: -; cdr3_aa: CASSQLEGHLGLEQFF; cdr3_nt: TGTGCCAGCAGCCAACTCGAGGGACATTTGGGGTTGGAGCAGTTCTTC
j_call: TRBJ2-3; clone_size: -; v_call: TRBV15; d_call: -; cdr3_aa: CATSRDLGTDTQYF; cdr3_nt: TGTGCCACCAGCAGAGATCTCGGGACAGATACGCAGTATTTT
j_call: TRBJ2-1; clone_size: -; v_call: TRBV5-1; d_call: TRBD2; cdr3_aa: CASSLLAENNEQFF; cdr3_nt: TGCGCCAGCAGCTTGCTAGCGGAAAACAATGAGCAGTTCTTC
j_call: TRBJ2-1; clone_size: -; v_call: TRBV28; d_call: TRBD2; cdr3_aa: CASTDPGSGYSYNEQFF; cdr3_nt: TGTGCCAGCACAGACCCAGGTAGCGGGTACTCCTACAATGAGCAGTTCTTC
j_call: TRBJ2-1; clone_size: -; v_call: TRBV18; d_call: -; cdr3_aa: CASSLQGNEQFF; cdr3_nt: TGTGCCAGCTCACTCCAGGGCAATGAGCAGTTCTTC
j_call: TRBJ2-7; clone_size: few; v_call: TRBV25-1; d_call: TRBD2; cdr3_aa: CASSDAGGPYEQYF; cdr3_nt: TGTGCCAGCAGTGATGCGGGAGGGCCCTACGAGCAGTACTTC
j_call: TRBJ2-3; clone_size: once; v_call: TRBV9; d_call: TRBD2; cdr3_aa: CASSGRTSGKVTSTDTQYF; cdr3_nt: TGTGCCAGCAGCGGACGTACTAGCGGGAAGGTCACAAGCACAGATACGCAGTATTTT
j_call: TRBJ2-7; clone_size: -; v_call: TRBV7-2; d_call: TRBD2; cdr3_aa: CASSLVHSGAYEQYF; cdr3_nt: TGTGCCAGCAGCTTAGTGCATAGCGGGGCCTACGAGCAGTACTTC
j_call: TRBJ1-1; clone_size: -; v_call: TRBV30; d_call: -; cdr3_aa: CAWRGPRPTGSFF; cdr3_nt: TGTGCCTGGAGGGGCCCTAGACCAACGGGGTCTTTCTTT
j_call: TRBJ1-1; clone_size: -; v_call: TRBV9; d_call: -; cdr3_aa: CASSDSHSGTEAFF; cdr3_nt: TGTGCCAGCAGCGATTCTCACTCGGGCACTGAAGCTTTCTTT
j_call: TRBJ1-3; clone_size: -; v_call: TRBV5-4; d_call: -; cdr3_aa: CASSLGQGAGNTIYF; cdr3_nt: TGTGCCAGCAGCTTGGGGCAAGGGGCTGGAAACACCATATATTTT
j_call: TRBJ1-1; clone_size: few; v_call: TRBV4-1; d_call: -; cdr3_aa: CASSQVQGIPPEAFF; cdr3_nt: TGCGCCAGCAGCCAAGTACAGGGAATTCCTCCTGAAGCTTTCTTT
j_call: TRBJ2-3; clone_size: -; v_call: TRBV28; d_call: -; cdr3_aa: CASSRSASTDTQYF; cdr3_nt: TGTGCCAGCAGTCGTAGTGCCAGCACAGATACGCAGTATTTT
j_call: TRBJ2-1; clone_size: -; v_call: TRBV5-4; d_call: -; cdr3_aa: CASSFSNEQFF; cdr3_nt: TGTGCCAGCAGCTTCAGCAATGAGCAGTTCTTC
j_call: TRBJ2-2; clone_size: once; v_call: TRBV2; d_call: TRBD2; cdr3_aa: CAGTRGSGRVGELFF; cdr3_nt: TGTGCCGGAACACGGGGTAGCGGGAGGGTCGGGGAGCTGTTTTTT